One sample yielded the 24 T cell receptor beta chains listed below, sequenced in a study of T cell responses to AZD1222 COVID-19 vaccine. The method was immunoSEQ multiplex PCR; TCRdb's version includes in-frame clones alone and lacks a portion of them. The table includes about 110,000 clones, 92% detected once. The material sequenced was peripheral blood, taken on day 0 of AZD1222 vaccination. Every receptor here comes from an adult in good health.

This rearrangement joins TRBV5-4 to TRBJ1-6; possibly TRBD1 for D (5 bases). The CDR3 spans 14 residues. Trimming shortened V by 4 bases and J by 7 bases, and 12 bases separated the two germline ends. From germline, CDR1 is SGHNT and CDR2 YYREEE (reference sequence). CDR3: CASSAGVDNSPLHF. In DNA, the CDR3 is TGTGCCAGCAGCGCGGGGGTGGACAATTCACCCCTCCACTTT.

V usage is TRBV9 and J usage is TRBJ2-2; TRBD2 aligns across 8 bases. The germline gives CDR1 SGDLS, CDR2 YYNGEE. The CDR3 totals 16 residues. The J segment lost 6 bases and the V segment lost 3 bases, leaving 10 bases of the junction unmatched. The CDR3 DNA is TGTGCCAGCAGCGAAGTGGGGCAGACTAGCGCCGGGGAGCTGTTTTTT. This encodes CASSEVGQTSAGELFF.

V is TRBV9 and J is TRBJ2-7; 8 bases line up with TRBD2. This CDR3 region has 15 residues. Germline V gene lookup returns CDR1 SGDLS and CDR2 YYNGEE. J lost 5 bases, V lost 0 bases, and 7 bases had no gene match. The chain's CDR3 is CASSVDGGEIDEQYF. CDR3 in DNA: TGTGCCAGCAGCGTAGACGGGGGGGAAATTGACGAGCAGTACTTC.

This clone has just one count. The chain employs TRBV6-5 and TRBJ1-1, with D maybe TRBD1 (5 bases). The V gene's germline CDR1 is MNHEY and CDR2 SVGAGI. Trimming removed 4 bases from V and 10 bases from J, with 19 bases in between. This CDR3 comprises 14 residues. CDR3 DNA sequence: TGTGCCAGCAGTTCTGGGACTGGGGAACAAGGAGCTTTCTTT. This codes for CASSSGTGEQGAFF.

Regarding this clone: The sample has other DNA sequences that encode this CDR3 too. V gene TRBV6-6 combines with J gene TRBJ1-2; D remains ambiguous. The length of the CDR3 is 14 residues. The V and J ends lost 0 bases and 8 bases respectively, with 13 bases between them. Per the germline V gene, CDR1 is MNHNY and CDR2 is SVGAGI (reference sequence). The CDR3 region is CASSYSPGMGGYTF. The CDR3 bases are TGTGCCAGCAGTTACTCCCCAGGCATGGGCGGCTACACCTTC.

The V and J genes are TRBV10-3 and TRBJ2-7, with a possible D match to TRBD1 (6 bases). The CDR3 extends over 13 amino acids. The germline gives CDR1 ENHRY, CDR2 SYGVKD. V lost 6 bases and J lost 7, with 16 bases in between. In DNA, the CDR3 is TGTGCCATCAGCCTGGACAGTACTAGGGAGCAGTACTTC. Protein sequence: CAISLDSTREQYF.

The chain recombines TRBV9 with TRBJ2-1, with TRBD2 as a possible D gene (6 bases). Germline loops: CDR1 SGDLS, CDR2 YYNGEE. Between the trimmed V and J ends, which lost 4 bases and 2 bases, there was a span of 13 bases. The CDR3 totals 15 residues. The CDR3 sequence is CASSMSGFAYNEQFF. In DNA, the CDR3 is TGTGCCAGCAGCATGAGCGGGTTTGCCTACAATGAGCAGTTCTTC.

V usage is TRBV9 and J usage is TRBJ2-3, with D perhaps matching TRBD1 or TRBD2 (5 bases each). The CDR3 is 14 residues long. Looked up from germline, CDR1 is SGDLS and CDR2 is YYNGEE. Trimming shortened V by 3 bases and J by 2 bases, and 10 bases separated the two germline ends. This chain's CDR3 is CASSAGTFTDTQYF. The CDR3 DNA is TGTGCCAGCAGCGCGGGGACCTTCACAGATACGCAGTATTTT. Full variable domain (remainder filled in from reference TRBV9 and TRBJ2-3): DSGVTQTPKHLITATGQRVTLRCSPRSGDLSVYWYQQSLDQGLQFLIQYYNGEERAKGNILERFSAQQFPDLHSELNLSSLELGDSALYFCASSAGTFTDTQYFGPGTRLTVL.

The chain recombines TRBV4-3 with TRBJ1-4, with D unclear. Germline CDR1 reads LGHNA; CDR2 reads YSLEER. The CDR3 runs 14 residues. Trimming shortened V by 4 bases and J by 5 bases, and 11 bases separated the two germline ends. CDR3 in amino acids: CASSPRPVNEKLFF. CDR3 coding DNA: TGCGCCAGCAGCCCCAGACCGGTGAATGAAAAACTGTTTTTT.

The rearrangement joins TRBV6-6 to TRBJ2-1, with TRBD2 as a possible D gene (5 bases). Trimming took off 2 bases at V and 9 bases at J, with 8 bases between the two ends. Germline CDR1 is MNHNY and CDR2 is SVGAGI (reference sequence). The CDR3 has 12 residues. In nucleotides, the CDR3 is TGTGCCAGCAGTTACACTAGAACTGAGCAGTTCTTC. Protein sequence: CASSYTRTEQFF.

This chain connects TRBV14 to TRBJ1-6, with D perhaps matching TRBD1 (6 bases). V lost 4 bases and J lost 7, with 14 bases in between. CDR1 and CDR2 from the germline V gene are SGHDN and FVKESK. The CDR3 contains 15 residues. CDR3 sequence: CASSPLGAWNSPLHF. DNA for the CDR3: TGTGCCAGCAGCCCACTGGGGGCTTGGAATTCACCCCTCCACTTT.

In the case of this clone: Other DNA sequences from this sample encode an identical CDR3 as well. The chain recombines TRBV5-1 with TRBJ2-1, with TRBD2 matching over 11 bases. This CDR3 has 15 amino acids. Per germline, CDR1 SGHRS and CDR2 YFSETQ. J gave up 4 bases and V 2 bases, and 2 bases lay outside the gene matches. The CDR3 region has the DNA TGCGCCAGCAGCTTTAGCGGGGGGGCTTACAATGAGCAGTTCTTC. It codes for CASSFSGGAYNEQFF.

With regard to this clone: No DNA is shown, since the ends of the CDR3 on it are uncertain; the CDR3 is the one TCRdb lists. CDR3 loop: CASSLGMGAFF. This chain connects TRBV28 to TRBJ1-1. CDR1 and CDR2 from the germline V gene are MDHEN and SYDVKM. The length of the CDR3 is 11 amino acids, counting both ends.

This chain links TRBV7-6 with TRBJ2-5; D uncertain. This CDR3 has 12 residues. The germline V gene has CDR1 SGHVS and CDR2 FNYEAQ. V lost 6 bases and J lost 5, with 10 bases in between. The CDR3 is CASRAVGETQYF. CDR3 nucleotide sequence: TGTGCCAGCAGAGCAGTGGGGGAGACCCAGTACTTC. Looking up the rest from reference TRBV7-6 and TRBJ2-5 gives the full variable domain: GAGVSQSPRYKVTKRGQDVALRCDPISGHVSLYWYRQALGQGPEFLTYFNYEAQQDKSGLPNDRFSAERPEGSISTLTIQRTEQRDSAMYRCASRAVGETQYFGPGTRLLVL.

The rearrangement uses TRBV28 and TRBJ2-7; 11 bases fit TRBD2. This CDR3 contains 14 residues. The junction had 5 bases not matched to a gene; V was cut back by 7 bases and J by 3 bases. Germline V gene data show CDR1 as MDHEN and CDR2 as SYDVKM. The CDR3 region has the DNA TGTGCCAGCAAGACTAGCGGGATATACTACGAGCAGTACTTC. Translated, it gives CASKTSGIYYEQYF.

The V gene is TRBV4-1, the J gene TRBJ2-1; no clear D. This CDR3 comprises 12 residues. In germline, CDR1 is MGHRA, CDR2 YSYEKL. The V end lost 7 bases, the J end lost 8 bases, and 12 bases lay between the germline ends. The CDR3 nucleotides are TGCGCCAGCACCCCAGATTACGATGAGCAGTTCTTC. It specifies CASTPDYDEQFF.

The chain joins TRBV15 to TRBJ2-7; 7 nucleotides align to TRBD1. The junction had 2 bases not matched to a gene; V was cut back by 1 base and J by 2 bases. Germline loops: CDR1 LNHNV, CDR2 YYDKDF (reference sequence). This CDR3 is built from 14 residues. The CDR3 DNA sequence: TGTGCCACCAGCAGAGTCCAGGGGGCCTACGAGCAGTACTTC. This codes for CATSRVQGAYEQYF.

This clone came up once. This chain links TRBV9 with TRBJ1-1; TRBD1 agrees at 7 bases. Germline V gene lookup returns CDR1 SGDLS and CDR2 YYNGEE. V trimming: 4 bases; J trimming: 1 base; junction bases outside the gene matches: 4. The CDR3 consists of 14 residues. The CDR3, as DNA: TGTGCCAGCAGCCCAAGACAGGGGAACACTGAAGCTTTCTTT. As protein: CASSPRQGNTEAFF.

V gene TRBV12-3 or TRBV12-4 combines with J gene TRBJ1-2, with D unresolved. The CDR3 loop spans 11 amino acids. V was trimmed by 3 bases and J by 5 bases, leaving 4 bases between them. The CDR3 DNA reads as TGTGCCAGCAGTTTGGAGTATGGCTACACCTTC. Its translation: CASSLEYGYTF.

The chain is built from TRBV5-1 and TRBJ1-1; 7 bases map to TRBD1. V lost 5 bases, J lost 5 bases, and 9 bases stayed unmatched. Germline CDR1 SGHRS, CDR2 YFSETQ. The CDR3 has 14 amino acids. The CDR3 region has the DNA TGCGCCAGCAGTTTCGACAGGGTTGGGACTGAAGCTTTCTTT. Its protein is CASSFDRVGTEAFF.

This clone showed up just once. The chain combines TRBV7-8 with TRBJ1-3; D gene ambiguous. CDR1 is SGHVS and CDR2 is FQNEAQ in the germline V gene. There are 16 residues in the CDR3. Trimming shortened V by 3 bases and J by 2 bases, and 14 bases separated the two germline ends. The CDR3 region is CASSFRLNTPGNTIYF. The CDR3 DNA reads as TGTGCCAGCAGCTTTCGGCTCAATACTCCTGGAAACACCATATATTTT.

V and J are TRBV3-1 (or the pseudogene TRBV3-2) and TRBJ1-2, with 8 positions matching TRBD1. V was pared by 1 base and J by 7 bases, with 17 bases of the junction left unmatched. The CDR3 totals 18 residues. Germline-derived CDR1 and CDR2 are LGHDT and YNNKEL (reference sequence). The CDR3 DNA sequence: TGTGCCAGCAGCCAAGTCGGTCCTGGCACAGGGGGATCTCGTGGCTACACCTTC. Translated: CASSQVGPGTGGSRGYTF.

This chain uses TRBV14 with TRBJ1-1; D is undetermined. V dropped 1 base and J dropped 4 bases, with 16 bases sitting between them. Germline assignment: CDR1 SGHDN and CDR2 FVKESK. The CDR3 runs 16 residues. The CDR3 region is CASSQVGSRYATEAFF. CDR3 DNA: TGTGCCAGCAGCCAAGTCGGGTCCAGGTACGCCACTGAAGCTTTCTTT.

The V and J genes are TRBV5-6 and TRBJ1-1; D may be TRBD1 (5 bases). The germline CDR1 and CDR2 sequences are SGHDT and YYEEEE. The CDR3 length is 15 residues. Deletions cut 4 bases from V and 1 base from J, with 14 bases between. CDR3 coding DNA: TGTGCCAGCAGCAACCTCAGGGTCGAGAACACTGAAGCTTTCTTT. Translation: CASSNLRVENTEAFF.